This T cell receptor (beta chain) is drawn from a study of T cells in Graves' hyperthyroidism and ophthalmopathy. There were TCR beta CDR3 regions amplified from RNA transcripts. The primer set for the first-round RT-PCR of the TCR CDR3 was HTBI. TCRdb analysed the multiplex PCR reads with MiXCR anew, one entry per CDR3 protein. The sample lists under 350,000 distinct CDR3 sequences, about 18% seen once, with around 61% in the top ten. V was trimmed by 4 bases and J by 3 bases, leaving 6 bases between them. Germline loops: CDR1 MNHEY, CDR2 SVGAGI. The CDR3 is made up of 13 amino acids. The authors obtained PBMCs from over 7.5 ml of fresh peripheral blood.

Input material: blood. The J gene is TRBJ1-4, the V gene TRBV6-5; D gene unclear. This TCR was sampled from a woman aged 60-70 years with Graves' ophthalmopathy. CDR3 nucleotides: TGTGCCAGCAGTTCCCAGGCTAATGAAAAACTGTTTTTT. This gives the protein CASSSQANEKLFF.